This T cell receptor beta chain was identified in a study of metastatic and nonmetastatic thyroid tumors. Looking at the study overall: Repertoires were compared across blood and tumor or nodule tissue from malignant and benign thyroid patients.

All patients were treatment-naive before thyroid surgery. V gave up 6 bases and J gave up 7 bases; unmatched junction bases: 13. This CDR3 is 16 amino acids long. Germline-derived CDR1 and CDR2 are MDHEN and SYDVKM. In this sample, this clone turned up many times. No antigen is known for it. Per the original methods: In papillary thyroid cancer, a distant-metastasis classifier was built using CDR3 differences across clinicopathological groups. TCRdb redid the clone calls on the PCR reads using MiXCR. These V and J calls are TCRdb output, not the study's own analysis. In the table there are tens of thousands of clones, approximately 12% of which are singletons. Study outcomes and limitations: Reportedly, malignant thyroid tumors had significantly higher TCR beta diversity than benign nodules, in blood and tumor.

The sample was blood. The chain is built from TRBV28 and TRBJ2-1; 9 bases line up with TRBD2. This clonotype was sampled from a female donor with papillary thyroid cancer or a benign thyroid nodule (not recorded which). Some clones in this sample may be carry-over from other donors' samples. CDR3 sequence reads: CASRPYSGRGGNEQFF. The CDR3 DNA sequence: TGTGCCAGCAGACCCTATAGCGGGAGAGGAGGAAATGAGCAGTTCTTC. The full variable domain, with the rest looked up from reference TRBV28 and TRBJ2-1, is DVKVTQSSRYLVKRTGEKVFLECVQDMDHENMFWYRQDPGLGLRLIYFSYDVKMKEKGDIPEGYSVSREKKERFSLILESASTNQTSMYLCASRPYSGRGGNEQFFGPGTRLTVL.